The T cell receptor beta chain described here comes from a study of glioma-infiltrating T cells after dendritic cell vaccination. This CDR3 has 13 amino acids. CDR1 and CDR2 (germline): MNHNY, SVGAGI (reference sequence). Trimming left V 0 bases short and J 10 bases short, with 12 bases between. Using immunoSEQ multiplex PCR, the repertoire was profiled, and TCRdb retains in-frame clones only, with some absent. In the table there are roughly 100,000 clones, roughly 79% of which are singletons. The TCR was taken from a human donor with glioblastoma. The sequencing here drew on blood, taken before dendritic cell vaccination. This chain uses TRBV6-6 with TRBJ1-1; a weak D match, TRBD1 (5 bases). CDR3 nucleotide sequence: TGTGCCAGCAGTTACTCCCCGGACATGGCAGCTTTCTTT. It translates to CASSYSPDMAAFF.